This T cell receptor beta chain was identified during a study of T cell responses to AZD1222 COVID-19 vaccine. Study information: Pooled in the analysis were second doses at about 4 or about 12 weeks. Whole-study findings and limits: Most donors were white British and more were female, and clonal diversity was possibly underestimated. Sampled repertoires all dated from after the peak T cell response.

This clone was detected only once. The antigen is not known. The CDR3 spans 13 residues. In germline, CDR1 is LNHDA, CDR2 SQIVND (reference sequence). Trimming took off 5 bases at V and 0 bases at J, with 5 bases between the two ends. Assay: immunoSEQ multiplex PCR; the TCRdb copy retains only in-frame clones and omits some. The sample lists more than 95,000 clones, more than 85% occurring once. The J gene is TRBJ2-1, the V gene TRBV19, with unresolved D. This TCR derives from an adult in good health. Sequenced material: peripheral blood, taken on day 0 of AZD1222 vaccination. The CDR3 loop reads CASSDFSYNEQFF. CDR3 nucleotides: TGTGCCAGTAGTGATTTCTCCTACAATGAGCAGTTCTTC.